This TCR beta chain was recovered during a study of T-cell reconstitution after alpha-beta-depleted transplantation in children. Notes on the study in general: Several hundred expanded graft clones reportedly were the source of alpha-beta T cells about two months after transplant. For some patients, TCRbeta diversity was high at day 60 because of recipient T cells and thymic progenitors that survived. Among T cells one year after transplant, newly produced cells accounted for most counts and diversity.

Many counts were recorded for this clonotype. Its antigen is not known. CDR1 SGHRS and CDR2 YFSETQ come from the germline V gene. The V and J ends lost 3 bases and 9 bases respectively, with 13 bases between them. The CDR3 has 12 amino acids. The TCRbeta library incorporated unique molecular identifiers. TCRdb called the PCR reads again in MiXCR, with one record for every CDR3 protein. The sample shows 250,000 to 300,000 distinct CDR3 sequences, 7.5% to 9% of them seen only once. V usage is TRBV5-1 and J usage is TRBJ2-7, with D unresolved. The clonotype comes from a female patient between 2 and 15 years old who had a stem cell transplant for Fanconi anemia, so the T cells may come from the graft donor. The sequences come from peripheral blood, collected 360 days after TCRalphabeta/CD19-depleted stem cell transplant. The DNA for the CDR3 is TGCGCCAGCAGCTCCGTCGGTTATGGGCAGTACTTC. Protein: CASSSVGYGQYF.